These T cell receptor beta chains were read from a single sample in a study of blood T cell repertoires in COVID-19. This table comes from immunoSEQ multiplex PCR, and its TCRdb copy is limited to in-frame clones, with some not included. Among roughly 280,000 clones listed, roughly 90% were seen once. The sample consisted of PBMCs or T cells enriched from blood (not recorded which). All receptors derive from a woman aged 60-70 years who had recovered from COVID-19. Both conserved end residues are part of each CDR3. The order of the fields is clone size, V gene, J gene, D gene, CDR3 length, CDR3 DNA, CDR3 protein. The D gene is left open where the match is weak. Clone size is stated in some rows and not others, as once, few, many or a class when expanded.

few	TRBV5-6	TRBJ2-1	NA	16	TGTGCCAGCAGGAGGGGACACCTAAGCTCCTACAATGAGCAGTTCTTC	CASRRGHLSSYNEQFF
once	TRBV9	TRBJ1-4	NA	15	TGTGCCAGCAGCGGCCCCGGTCAGGTGGATGAAAAACTGTTTTTT	CASSGPGQVDEKLFF
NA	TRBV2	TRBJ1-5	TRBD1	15	TGTGCCAGCGGTTCCGGGACAGGGGGCAATCAGCCCCAGCATTTT	CASGSGTGGNQPQHF
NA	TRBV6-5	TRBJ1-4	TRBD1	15	TGTGCCAGCAGCGACAGGGGAGGGGGTATTGAAAAACTGTTTTTT	CASSDRGGGIEKLFF
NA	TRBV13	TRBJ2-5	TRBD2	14	TGTGCCAGCAGCGGACTAGCGGGAGAAGAGACCCAGTACTTC	CASSGLAGEETQYF
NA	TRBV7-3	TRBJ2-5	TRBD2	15	TGTGCCAGCAGCGTTACTAGCGGGTACCAAGAGACCCAGTACTTC	CASSVTSGYQETQYF
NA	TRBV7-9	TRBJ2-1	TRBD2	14	TGTGCGACCGGACTAGCGGGAATCGTCCATGAGCAGTTCTTC	CATGLAGIVHEQFF
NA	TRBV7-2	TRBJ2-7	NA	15	TGTGCCAGCAGCCACGACTCCAGCGCGGCCTACGAGCAGTACTTC	CASSHDSSAAYEQYF
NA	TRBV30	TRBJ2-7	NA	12	TGTGCCTGGAGTAAGCTAGCCTACGAGCAGTACTTC	CAWSKLAYEQYF
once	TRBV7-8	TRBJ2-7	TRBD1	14	TGTGCCAGCAGCCCGCCCCCCCCAGGGGGAAGGCAGTACTTC	CASSPPPPGGRQYF
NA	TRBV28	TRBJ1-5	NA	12	TGTGCCAGCAGTTTGTACCGCGCGCCCCAGCATTTT	CASSLYRAPQHF
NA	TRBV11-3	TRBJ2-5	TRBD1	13	TGTGCCAGCAGCCCGGACAGGGGTCAGACCCAGTACTTC	CASSPDRGQTQYF
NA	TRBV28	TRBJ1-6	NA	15	TGTGCCAGCAGTTTCCCCCAGGAAATCGATTCACCCCTCCACTTT	CASSFPQEIDSPLHF
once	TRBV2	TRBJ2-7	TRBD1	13	TGTGCCAGCCGCCGGGACAGGGACGGCGAGCAGTACTTC	CASRRDRDGEQYF
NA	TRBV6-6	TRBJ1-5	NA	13	TGTGCCAGCTTTGCACAGGCTAATCAGCCCCAGCATTTT	CASFAQANQPQHF
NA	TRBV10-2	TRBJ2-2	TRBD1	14	TGCGCCAGCAGCCGGGACAGGGGTGGATTGGAGCTGTTTTTT	CASSRDRGGLELFF
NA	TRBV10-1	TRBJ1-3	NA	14	TGCGCCAGCAGTGCCCCGGAGGCTGGAAACACCATATATTTT	CASSAPEAGNTIYF
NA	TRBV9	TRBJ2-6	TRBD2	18	TGTGCCAGCAGCGGCCCAGCGGGGGCCTTCTCTGGGGCCAACGTCCTGACTTTC	CASSGPAGAFSGANVLTF
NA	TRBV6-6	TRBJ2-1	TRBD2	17	TGTGCCAGCAGTCCAGGGAGGGGTATTCCCTCCTACAATGAGCAGTTCTTC	CASSPGRGIPSYNEQFF
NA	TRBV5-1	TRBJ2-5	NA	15	TGCGCCAGCAGCTTGGTGGGCAGGTTCCAAGAGACCCAGTACTTC	CASSLVGRFQETQYF
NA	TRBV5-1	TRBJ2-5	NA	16	TGCGCCAGCAGCTTGGGCGGGCCGGCGTCCGGAGAGACCCAGTACTTC	CASSLGGPASGETQYF
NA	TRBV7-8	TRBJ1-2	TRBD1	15	TGTGCCAGCAGCCGAGGGACAGGGGAACTCTATGGCTACACCTTC	CASSRGTGELYGYTF
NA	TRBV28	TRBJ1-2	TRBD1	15	TGTGCCAGCAGTTTTGGAGGGACAGGACTCTATGGCTACACCTTC	CASSFGGTGLYGYTF
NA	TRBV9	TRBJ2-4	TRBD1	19	TGTGCCAGCAGCGCCGAAGGGACAGGGGGCTCCCTAGCCAAAAACATTCAGTACTTC	CASSAEGTGGSLAKNIQYF
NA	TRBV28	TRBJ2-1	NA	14	TGTGCCAGCACCAATGAGATCGGGTACGATGAGCAGTTCTTC	CASTNEIGYDEQFF
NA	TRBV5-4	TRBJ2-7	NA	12	TGTGCCAGCAGCTTGGGTGGTCGGGAGCAGTACTTC	CASSLGGREQYF
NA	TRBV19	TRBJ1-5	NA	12	TGTGCCAGTAGTATCAGGGCCCAGCCCCAGCATTTT	CASSIRAQPQHF
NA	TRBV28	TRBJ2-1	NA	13	TGTGCCAGCACCTCAGTATTGGTGGATGAGCAGTTCTTC	CASTSVLVDEQFF
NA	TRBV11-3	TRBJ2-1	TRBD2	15	TGTGCCAGCAGCTTAGAACTAGCGGGAGTCAATGAGCAGTTCTTC	CASSLELAGVNEQFF
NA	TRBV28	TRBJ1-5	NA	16	TGTGCCGCCACCGCCCCCACAGGGTTCTTAAATCAGCCCCAGCATTTT	CAATAPTGFLNQPQHF
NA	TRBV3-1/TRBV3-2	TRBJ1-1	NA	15	TGTGCCAGCAGCCCGAGGGGGGGGCTGGGCACTGAAGCTTTCTTT	CASSPRGGLGTEAFF
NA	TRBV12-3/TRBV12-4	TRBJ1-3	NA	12	TGTGCCAGCAGTTTCTCGGGAAACACCATATATTTT	CASSFSGNTIYF
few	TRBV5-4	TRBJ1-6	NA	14	TGTGCCAGCAGCTTGGAGCCTTATAATTCACCCCTCCACTTT	CASSLEPYNSPLHF
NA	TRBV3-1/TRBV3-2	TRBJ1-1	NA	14	TGTGCCAGCAGCCAAGGGGGCACGAACACTGAAGCTTTCTTT	CASSQGGTNTEAFF
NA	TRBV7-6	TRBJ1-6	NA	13	TGTGCCAGCAGCAGAGGCCGGGATTCACCCCTCCACTTT	CASSRGRDSPLHF
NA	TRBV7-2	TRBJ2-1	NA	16	TGTGCCAGCAGCTACCAAGCGGTGTGGGGGGTTGGGGAGCAGTTCTTC	CASSYQAVWGVGEQFF
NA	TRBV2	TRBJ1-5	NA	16	TGTGCCAGCAGTGAACGAGGGACTCTAGGTATTGCGCCCCAGCATTTT	CASSERGTLGIAPQHF
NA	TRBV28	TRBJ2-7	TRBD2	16	TGTGCCAGCAGTTCTCAGGGACTTAGCGGGAGCTCCGAGCAGTACTTC	CASSSQGLSGSSEQYF
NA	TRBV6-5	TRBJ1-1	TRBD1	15	TGTGCCAGCAGTTCAACACAGGGGGCTGGGACTGAAGCTTTCTTT	CASSSTQGAGTEAFF
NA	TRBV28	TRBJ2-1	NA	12	TGTGCCTCGGGGGTTGCCACCCAAGAGCAGTTCTTC	CASGVATQEQFF
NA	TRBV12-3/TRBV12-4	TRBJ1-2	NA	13	TGTGCCAGCAGTTCAGCCCCTCAGGGGCGCTACACCTTC	CASSSAPQGRYTF
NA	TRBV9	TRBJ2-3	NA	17	TGTGCCAGCAGCGTAGCCCGGGTACTGGCGGGGGCGGATACGCAGTATTTT	CASSVARVLAGADTQYF
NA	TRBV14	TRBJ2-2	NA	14	TGTGCCAGCAGCCAAGGCGGACTGACCGGGGAGCTGTTTTTT	CASSQGGLTGELFF
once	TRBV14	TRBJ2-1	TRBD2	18	TGTGCCAGCAGCCTCTATCGACTAGCGGAGCTTGAGGGGAATGAGCAGTTCTTC	CASSLYRLAELEGNEQFF